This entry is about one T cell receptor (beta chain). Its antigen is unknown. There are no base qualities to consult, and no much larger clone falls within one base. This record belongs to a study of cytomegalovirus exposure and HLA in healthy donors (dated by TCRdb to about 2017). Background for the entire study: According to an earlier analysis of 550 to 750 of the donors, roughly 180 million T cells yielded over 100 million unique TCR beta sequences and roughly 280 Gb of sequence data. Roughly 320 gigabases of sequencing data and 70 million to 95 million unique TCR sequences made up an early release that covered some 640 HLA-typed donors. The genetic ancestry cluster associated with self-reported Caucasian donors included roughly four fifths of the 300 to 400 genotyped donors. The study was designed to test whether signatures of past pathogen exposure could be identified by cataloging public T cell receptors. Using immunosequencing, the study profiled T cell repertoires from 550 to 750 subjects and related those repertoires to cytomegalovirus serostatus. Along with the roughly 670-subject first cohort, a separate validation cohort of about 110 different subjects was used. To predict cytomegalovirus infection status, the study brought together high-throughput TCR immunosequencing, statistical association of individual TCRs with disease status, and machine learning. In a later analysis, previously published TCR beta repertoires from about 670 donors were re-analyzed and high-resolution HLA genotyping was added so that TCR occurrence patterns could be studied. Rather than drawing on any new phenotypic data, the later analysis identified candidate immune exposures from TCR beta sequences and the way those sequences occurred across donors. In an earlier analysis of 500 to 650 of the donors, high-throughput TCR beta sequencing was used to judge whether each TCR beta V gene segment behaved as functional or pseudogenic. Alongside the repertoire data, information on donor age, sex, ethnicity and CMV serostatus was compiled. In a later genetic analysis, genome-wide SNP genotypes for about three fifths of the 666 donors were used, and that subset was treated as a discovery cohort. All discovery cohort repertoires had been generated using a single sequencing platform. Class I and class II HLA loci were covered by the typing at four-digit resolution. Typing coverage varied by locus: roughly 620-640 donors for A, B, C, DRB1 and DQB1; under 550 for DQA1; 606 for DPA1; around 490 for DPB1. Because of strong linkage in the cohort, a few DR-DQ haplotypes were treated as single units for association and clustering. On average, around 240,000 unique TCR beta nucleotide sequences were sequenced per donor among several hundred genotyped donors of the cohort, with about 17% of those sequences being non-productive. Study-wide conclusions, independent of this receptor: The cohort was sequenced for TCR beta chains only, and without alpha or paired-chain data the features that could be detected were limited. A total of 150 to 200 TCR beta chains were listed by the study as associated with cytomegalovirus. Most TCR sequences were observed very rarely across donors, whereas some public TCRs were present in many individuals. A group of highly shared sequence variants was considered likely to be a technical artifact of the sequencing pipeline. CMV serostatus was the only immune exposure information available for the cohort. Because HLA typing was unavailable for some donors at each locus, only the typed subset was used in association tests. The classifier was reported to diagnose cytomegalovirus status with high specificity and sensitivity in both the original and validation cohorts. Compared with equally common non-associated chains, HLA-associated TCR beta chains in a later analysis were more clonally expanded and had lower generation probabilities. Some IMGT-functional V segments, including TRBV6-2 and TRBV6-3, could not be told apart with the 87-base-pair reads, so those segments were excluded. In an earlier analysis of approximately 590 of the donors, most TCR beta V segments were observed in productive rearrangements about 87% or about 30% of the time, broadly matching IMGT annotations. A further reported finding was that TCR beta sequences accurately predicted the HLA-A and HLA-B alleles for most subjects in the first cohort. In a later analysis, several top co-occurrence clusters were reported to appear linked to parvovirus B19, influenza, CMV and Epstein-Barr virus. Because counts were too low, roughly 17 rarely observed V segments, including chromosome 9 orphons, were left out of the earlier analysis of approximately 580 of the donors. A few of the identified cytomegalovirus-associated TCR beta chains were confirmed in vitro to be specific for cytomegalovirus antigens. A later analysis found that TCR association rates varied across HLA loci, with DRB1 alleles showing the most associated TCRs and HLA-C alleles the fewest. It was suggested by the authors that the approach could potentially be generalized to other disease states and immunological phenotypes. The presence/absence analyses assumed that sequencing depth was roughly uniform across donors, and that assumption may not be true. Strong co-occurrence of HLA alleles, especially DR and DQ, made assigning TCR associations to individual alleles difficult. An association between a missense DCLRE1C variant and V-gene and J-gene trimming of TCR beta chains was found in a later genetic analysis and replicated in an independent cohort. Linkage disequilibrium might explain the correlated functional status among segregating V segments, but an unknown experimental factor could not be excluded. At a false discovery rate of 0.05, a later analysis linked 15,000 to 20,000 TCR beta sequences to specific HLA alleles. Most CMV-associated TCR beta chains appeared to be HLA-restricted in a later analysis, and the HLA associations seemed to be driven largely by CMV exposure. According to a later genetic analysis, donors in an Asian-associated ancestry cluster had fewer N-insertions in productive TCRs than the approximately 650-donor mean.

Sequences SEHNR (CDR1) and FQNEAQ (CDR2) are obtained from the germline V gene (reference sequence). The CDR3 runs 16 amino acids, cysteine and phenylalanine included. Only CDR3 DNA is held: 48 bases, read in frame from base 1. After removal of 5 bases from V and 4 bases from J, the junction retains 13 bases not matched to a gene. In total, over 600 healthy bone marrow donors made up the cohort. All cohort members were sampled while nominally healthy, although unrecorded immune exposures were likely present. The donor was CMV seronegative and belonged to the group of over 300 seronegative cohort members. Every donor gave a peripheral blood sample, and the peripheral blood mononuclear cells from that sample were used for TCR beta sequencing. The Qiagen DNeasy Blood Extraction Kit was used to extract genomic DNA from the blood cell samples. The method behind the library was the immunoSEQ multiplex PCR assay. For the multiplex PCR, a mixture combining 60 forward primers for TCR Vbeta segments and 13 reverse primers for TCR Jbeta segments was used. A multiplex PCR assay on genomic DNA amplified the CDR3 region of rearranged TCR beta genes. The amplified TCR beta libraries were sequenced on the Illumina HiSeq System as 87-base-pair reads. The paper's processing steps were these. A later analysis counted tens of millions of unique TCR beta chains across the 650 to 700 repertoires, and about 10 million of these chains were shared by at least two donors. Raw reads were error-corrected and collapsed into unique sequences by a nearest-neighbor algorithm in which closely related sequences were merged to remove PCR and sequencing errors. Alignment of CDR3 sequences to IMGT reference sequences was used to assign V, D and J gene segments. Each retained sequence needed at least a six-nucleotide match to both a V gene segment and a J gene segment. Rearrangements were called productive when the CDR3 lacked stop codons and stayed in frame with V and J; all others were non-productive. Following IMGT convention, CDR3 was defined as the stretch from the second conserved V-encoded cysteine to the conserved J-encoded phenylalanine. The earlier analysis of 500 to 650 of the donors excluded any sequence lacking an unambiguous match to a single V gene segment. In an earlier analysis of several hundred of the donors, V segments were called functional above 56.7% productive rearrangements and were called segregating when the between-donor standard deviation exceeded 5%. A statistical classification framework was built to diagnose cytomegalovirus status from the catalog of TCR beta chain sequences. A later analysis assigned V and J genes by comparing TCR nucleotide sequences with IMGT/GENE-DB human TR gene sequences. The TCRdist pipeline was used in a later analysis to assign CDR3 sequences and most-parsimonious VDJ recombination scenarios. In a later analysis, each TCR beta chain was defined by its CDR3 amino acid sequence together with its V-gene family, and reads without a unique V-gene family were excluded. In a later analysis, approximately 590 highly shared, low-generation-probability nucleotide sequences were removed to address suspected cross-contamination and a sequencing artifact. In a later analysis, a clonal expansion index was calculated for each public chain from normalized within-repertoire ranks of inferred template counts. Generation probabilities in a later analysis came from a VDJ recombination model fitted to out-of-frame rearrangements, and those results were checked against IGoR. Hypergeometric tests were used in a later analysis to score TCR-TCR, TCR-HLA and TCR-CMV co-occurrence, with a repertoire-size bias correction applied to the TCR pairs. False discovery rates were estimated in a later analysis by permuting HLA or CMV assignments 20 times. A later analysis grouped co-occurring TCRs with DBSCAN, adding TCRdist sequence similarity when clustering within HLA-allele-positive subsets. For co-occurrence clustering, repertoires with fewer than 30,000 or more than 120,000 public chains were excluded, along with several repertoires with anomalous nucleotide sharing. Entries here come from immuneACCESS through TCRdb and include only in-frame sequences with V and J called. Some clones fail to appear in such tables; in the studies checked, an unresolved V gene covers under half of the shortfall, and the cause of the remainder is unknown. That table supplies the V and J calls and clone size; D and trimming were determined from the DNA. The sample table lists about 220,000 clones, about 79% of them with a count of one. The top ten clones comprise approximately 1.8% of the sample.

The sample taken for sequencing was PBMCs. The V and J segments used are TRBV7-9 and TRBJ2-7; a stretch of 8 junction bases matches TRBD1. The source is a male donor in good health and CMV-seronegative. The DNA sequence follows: TGTGCCAGCAGCAAGGACAGGGCTAAGGAACTATACGAGCAGTACTTC. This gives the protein CASSKDRAKELYEQYF. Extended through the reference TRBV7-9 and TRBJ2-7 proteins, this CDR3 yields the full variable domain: DTGVSQNPRHKITKRGQNVTFRCDPISEHNRLYWYRQTLGQGPEFLTYFQNEAQLEKSRLLSDRFSAERPKGSFSTLEIQRTEQGDSAMYLCASSKDRAKELYEQYFGPGTRLTVT.